Below, one T cell receptor (beta chain) is given with its context. The data derive from a study of blood T cell repertoires in COVID-19. Germline V gives CDR1 GTSNPN, CDR2 SVGIG (reference sequence). Trimming cost V 4 bases and J 0 bases, with 13 bases left between them. This CDR3 spans 14 amino acids. In the original workflow: Nucleated cell number was recorded as an estimate derived from reference gene primer amplification. This table comes from immunoSEQ multiplex PCR, and its TCRdb copy is limited to in-frame clones, with some not included. V and J calls and clone size are as listed in that table; D and trimming were resolved from the DNA. Here the sample spans about 250,000 clones, about 82% being singletons.

The sample taken for sequencing was peripheral blood. The chain is built from TRBV30 and TRBJ2-7; D might be TRBD1 (5 bases). This receptor was identified in a middle-aged man with COVID-19, enrolled during active disease. In DNA, the CDR3 is TGTGCCTGGACGACAGATATCAGCTCCTACGAGCAGTACTTC. Amino acid sequence: CAWTTDISSYEQYF.